This entry concerns a single T cell receptor beta chain. Its recognized antigen is unknown. Per-base qualities were not stored, and no clone one base away is much larger. Using the deep immunoSEQ assay, TCR CDR3 regions were amplified from genomic DNA by multiplex PCR. Genomic DNA extracted from each cell subset was distributed evenly over all wells of several immunoSEQ 96-well plates, and each plate served as one replicate. Each replicate PCR for sorted subsets received about 200 ng genomic DNA, equal to tens of thousands of T cell genomes. Purified libraries were quantified with a Qubit 3.0 fluorometer, sized on a Bioanalyzer 2100, and re-quantified with the KAPA Library Quantification kit. Every immunoSEQ 96-well plate was sequenced on a separate single-read 150-cycle Illumina NextSeq 550 flow cell. The published analysis was carried out like this. Because only junctional sequences without quality scores were contained in the immunoSEQ output, filtering matching that applied to full-length reads could not be performed. Sequences were annotated with PyIR, a Python wrapper for IgBLAST v1.9, using IMGT germline references to assign V/J genes and CDR3. Reads with weak V/J assignments (E-value above 1e-6), missing CDR3, stop codons, out-of-frame junctions, or ambiguous translated residues were removed. V3J clonotypes were defined by identical inferred V gene, J gene, and CDR3 amino acid sequence. Percentage overlap between repertoires was computed as shared unique clonotypes divided by the size of the smaller repertoire. RTK rarefaction, the Chao1 estimator, and Recon v2.1 estimates of unobserved clonotypes were used to assess repertoire richness. OLGA was used to compute generation probabilities for all TCRbeta clonotypes that the gDNA method yielded from a handful of donors. In its TCRdb copy, this immuneACCESS table keeps in-frame sequences only and misses some clones. Where compared with another copy, unresolved V genes explain less than half of these, and the others have no known cause. That table supplies the V and J calls and clone size; D and trimming were determined from the DNA. This sample lists 1.5 million to 2.5 million clones; around 96% were detected once. Of the sample, approximately 1.2% is held by the ten largest clones.

CD8 naive samples were CD45RO-negative cells positively selected for CCR7, giving a CD45RA+CCR7+ population that excluded TemRA cells. Healthy HIV-negative adults with no recently reported acute infections or vaccinations were included as donors. Every donor was a Caucasian adult residing in Nashville, Tennessee, USA. After blood collection by leukapheresis, PBMCs were isolated using Ficoll-Histopaque density gradient centrifugation and then cryopreserved in the vapor phase of liquid nitrogen. Analytical flow cytometry was used to check the purity and quantity of every magnetically sorted T cell population. Genomic DNA was isolated from each sorted fraction and quantified by UV absorbance on a Nanodrop 2000c. These data are taken from a study of shared clonotypes between healthy human individuals (TCRdb year 2020). Turning to the overall study: A couple of women and a few men aged 18 to 49 years were included in the cohort. For each donor, CD4 naive and CD4 memory were each run on three plates, CD8 naive on two plates, and CD8 memory on one plate. To estimate repertoire size and how much clonotypes are shared between individuals, the study performed deep sequencing of blood TCR repertoires from about 5 healthy adults. To increase sequencing depth and limit assay-specific biases, TCR repertoire library preparation and sequencing were carried out by different laboratories using diverse techniques. Per donor, leukapheresis produced somewhere between about 0.94 and 8.9 billion PBMCs.

The paper's findings and limits, for the study overall: Compared with non-shared clonotypes, the clonotypes found in all four sorted-subset donors had higher generation probabilities. Larger estimated clonotype richness was generally found for naive subsets than for memory subsets. The genetic and exposure-history diversity represented was limited by the small number of donors. Sampling was limited to blood, and TCR repertoires in tissue likely differ from TCR repertoires in blood. Rarefaction of sorted-subset datasets indicated incomplete sequencing despite the large sequencing depth. Pairwise subsampling indicated that sequencing depth was expected to affect the degree of clonotype sharing among donors. When a few donors were compared, the shared fraction of clonotypes was about 5.4% for naive CD4, roughly 3.3% for naive CD8, more than 2% for memory CD4, and around 0.4% for memory CD8.

The germline ends are 8 bases apart after V is trimmed by 2 bases and J by 1 base. From the germline V gene, CDR1 is MNHNS and CDR2 is SASEGT. Its CDR3 holds 14 amino acids, cysteine through phenylalanine. The read is trimmed to its CDR3 DNA, 42 bases read in frame from base 1. The TCR comes from a man in his late teens or twenties in good health. The chain links TRBV6-1 with TRBJ1-1, with the D segment identity uncertain. The sample consisted of naive CD8+ T cells sorted from blood. The meaning of the sample's cell subset or site label: CD45RA+CCR7+. The sequence in DNA is TGTGCCAGCAGTGAATATCTGCAGAACACTGAAGCTTTCTTT. This codes for CASSEYLQNTEAFF.